This is a list of T cell receptor beta chains from one sample in a study of blood T cells in healthy people across ages. TCRdb itself ran the 5' RACE reads through MiXCR, one entry per CDR3 protein. The table has hundreds of thousands of distinct CDR3 sequences, less than 25% seen once. These data are also associated with another study on T cells of mothers and their children.

Sequencing used blood. The origin of the receptors is a boy aged 10-17 years in good health. The CDR3 runs from the conserved cysteine through the conserved F or W.

V gene: TRBV20-1; J gene: TRBJ2-1; CDR3 protein: CSAREGASSYNEQFF
V gene: TRBV28; J gene: TRBJ2-7; CDR3 protein: CACSLREKQYF
V gene: TRBV21-1; J gene: TRBJ1-2; CDR3 protein: CASSTRDRAFGYTF
V gene: TRBV11-1; J gene: TRBJ2-5; CDR3 protein: CASSPGTSGRKQETQYF
V gene: TRBV2; J gene: TRBJ1-2; CDR3 protein: CASSEHTNYGYTF
V gene: TRBV6-5; J gene: TRBJ1-5; CDR3 protein: CAPHASRVSNQPQHF
V gene: TRBV20-1; J gene: TRBJ2-5; CDR3 protein: CSARDEGAQQETQYF
V gene: TRBV4-3; J gene: TRBJ1-6; CDR3 protein: CASSQDRAFDSPLHF
V gene: TRBV10-3; J gene: TRBJ1-5; CDR3 protein: CAIGGTGLSCQPQHF
V gene: TRBV27; J gene: TRBJ2-3; CDR3 protein: CASSFGAGGTDTQYF
V gene: TRBV2; J gene: TRBJ1-4; CDR3 protein: CASSENGHFEKLFF
V gene: TRBV6-2/TRBV6-3; J gene: TRBJ2-1; CDR3 protein: CASSRGGLAGGLSYNEQFF
V gene: TRBV6-5; J gene: TRBJ1-2; CDR3 protein: CASSYHTGGGGNDGYTF
V gene: TRBV7-2; J gene: TRBJ2-7; CDR3 protein: CASSLEGQVRYEQYF
V gene: TRBV6-4; J gene: TRBJ2-1; CDR3 protein: CASSDDSSGYNEQFF
V gene: TRBV6-6; J gene: TRBJ1-4; CDR3 protein: CASSYREKLFF
V gene: TRBV15; J gene: TRBJ2-5; CDR3 protein: CATSADTRETQYF
V gene: TRBV7-9; J gene: TRBJ1-4; CDR3 protein: CASRGTGYEKLFF
V gene: TRBV12-3/TRBV12-4; J gene: TRBJ1-2; CDR3 protein: CASSLVGGEYGYTF
V gene: TRBV6-1; J gene: TRBJ1-2; CDR3 protein: CASSLASGQAFFASYTF
V gene: TRBV13; J gene: TRBJ2-1; CDR3 protein: CASSVLDRRLADNEQFF
V gene: TRBV28; J gene: TRBJ2-7; CDR3 protein: CASSPLLLLSVEQYF
V gene: TRBV29-1; J gene: TRBJ2-3; CDR3 protein: CSVDWQTDTQYF
V gene: TRBV28; J gene: TRBJ2-1; CDR3 protein: CASRFRGGSYNEQFF
V gene: TRBV7-2; J gene: TRBJ1-4; CDR3 protein: CASSLGVPRGGIGEKLFF
V gene: TRBV5-1; J gene: TRBJ1-2; CDR3 protein: CASSIWETYGYTF
V gene: TRBV29-1; J gene: TRBJ2-1; CDR3 protein: CSVVSPGRSLGPFF
V gene: TRBV21-1; J gene: .; CDR3 protein: CASCRRGAMNNEQFF
V gene: TRBV27; J gene: TRBJ2-6; CDR3 protein: CASRPRGPGANVLTF
V gene: TRBV28; J gene: TRBJ1-1; CDR3 protein: CASTPQRRGRMTEAFF
V gene: TRBV7-2; J gene: TRBJ1-4; CDR3 protein: CASSFTPANEKLFF
V gene: TRBV20-1; J gene: TRBJ2-7; CDR3 protein: CSARDTGYEQYF
V gene: TRBV5-4; J gene: .; CDR3 protein: CASSGPGGPLVHEQYF
V gene: TRBV12-3/TRBV12-4; J gene: TRBJ2-7; CDR3 protein: CASSRWGDKFDEQYF
V gene: TRBV27; J gene: TRBJ2-3; CDR3 protein: CASSTIKQGSLGTDTQYF
V gene: TRBV6-1; J gene: .; CDR3 protein: CASTFRYGPSYEQYF
V gene: TRBV10-3; J gene: TRBJ2-4; CDR3 protein: CAISGEQFKNIQYF
V gene: TRBV29-1; J gene: TRBJ2-3; CDR3 protein: CSVGFASTDTQYF
V gene: TRBV3-1; J gene: TRBJ2-5; CDR3 protein: CASTTAFGQETQYF
V gene: TRBV18; J gene: .; CDR3 protein: CASSLPPYDEQYF
V gene: TRBV9; J gene: TRBJ2-3; CDR3 protein: CASSDHFRGGEDTQYF
V gene: TRBV7-2; J gene: TRBJ1-3; CDR3 protein: CASSSQGTIGAGNTIHF
V gene: TRBV14; J gene: TRBJ1-2; CDR3 protein: CASSQELGTRGYTF
V gene: TRBV28; J gene: TRBJ2-7; CDR3 protein: CASSFKFYEQYF
V gene: TRBV6-2/TRBV6-3; J gene: TRBJ1-2; CDR3 protein: CASSYFGAGYGYTF
V gene: TRBV7-2; J gene: TRBJ2-5; CDR3 protein: CASSLMSSIQETQYF
V gene: TRBV2; J gene: TRBJ2-7; CDR3 protein: CASSDSGVPTYEQYF
V gene: TRBV29-1; J gene: TRBJ1-1; CDR3 protein: CSVSVGVLNTEAFF
V gene: TRBV6-2/TRBV6-3; J gene: TRBJ1-3; CDR3 protein: CASSYSRPDRPSGNTIYF
V gene: TRBV7-3; J gene: TRBJ1-1; CDR3 protein: CASSLYQSTEAFF
V gene: TRBV6-5; J gene: TRBJ2-7; CDR3 protein: CASSSRDRGYEQYF
V gene: TRBV28; J gene: TRBJ2-5; CDR3 protein: CASSLRKETQYF
V gene: TRBV6-5; J gene: TRBJ2-1; CDR3 protein: CASRDRGRLNEQFF
V gene: TRBV4-2; J gene: TRBJ2-1; CDR3 protein: CASSPKGRGEGYNEQFF
V gene: TRBV2; J gene: TRBJ2-4; CDR3 protein: CASSETGKSQYF
V gene: TRBV18; J gene: TRBJ2-1; CDR3 protein: CASSTKTGVSDEQFF
V gene: TRBV6-2/TRBV6-3; J gene: TRBJ2-1; CDR3 protein: CASSYMVNEQFF
V gene: TRBV20-1; J gene: TRBJ2-7; CDR3 protein: CSALAAYYEQYF